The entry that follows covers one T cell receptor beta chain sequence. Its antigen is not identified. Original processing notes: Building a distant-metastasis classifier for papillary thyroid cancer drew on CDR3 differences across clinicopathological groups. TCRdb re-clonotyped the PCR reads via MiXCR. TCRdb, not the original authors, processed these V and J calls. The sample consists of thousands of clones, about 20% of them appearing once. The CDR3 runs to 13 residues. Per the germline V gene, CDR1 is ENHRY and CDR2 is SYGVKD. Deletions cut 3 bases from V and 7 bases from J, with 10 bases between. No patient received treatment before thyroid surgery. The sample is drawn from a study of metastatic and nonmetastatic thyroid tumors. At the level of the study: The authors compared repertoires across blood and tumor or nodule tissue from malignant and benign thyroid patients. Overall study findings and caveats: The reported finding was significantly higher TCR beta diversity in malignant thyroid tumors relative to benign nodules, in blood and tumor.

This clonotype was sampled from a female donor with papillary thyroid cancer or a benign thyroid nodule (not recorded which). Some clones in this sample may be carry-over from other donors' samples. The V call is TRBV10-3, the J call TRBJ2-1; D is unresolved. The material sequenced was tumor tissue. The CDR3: CAISDLSRNEQFF. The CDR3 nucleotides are TGTGCCATCAGTGATCTCAGCAGGAATGAGCAGTTCTTC.